This T cell receptor (beta chain) appears in the sequencing data of a study of blood T cell repertoires in COVID-19. Study context: The origin of the acute and convalescent COVID-19 samples was the United States, Italy and Spain.

In the original processing: How many nucleated cells were present was estimated from reference gene primer amplification. Using immunoSEQ multiplex PCR, the repertoire was profiled, and TCRdb retains in-frame clones only, with some absent. V and J calls plus clone size are reproduced from that table; the DNA served to infer D and trimming. The sample records just over 300,000 clones, 90% being singletons. All enrollees were roughly 18 to 89 years old and from roughly 22 US areas. Grouping used clinical history reported by participants in a survey and questionnaire. The CDR3 covers 14 residues. Trimming took 6 bases from V and 4 from J; bases not matched to a gene: 6. Germline V gene sequence: CDR1 MDHEN, CDR2 SYDVKM.

The rearrangement joins TRBV28 to TRBJ1-2, with 9 nucleotides matching TRBD1. This clonotype originated in a woman aged 18-35 years with acute COVID-19. Sequenced input: PBMCs or T cells enriched from blood (not recorded which). CDR3 residues: CASSQDRGAYGYTF. As DNA, the CDR3 is TGTGCCAGCAGCCAGGACAGGGGAGCCTATGGCTACACCTTC.